This T cell receptor (beta chain) was documented in a study of blood T cell repertoires in COVID-19. Study details: The origin of the acute and convalescent COVID-19 samples was the United States, Italy and Spain. T cells, B-cell-depleted T cells, or PBMCs provided the cDNA or gDNA that served as material.

Assay used: immunoSEQ multiplex PCR; TCRdb lists only in-frame clones, some missing. The table lists about 67,000 clones, 87% of them singletons. J gave up 8 bases and V 4 bases, and 4 bases lay outside the gene matches. Per the germline V gene, CDR1 is SGHNT and CDR2 is YENEEA. CDR3 length: 14 amino acids. The chain is built from TRBV11-3 and TRBJ1-4; the match to TRBD1 covers 10 bases. The sequence came from a man between 45 and 60 years old with active COVID-19. The sequenced sample was peripheral blood. The CDR3 coding sequence is TGTGCCAGCAGCTCGGGACAGGGGAGGGAAAAACTGTTTTTT. This sequence encodes CASSSGQGREKLFF. Full variable domain (remainder filled in from reference TRBV11-3 and TRBJ1-4): EAGVVQSPRYKIIEKKQPVAFWCNPISGHNTLYWYLQNLGQGPELLIRYENEEAVDDSQLPKDRFSAERLKGVDSTLKIQPAELGDSAVYLCASSSGQGREKLFFGSGTQLSVL.